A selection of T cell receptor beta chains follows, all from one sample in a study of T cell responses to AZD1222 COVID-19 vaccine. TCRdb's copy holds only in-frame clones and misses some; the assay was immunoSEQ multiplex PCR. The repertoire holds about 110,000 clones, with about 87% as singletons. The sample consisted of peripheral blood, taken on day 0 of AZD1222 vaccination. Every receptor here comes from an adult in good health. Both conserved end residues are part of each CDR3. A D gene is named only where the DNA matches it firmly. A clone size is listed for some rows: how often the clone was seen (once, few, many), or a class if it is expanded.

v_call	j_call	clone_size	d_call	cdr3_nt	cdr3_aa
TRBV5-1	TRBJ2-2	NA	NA	TGCGCCAGCAGCTTGGAGGGTCTCGGAAGGGAGCTGTTTTTT	CASSLEGLGRELFF
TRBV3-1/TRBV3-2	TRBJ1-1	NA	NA	TGTGCCAGCAGCCAGGGCGCTTTGAACACTGAAGCTTTCTTT	CASSQGALNTEAFF
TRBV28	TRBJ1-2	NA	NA	TGTGCCAGTCAAGTAGCTGGGGGGGAGGCCGATTATGGCTACACCTTC	CASQVAGGEADYGYTF
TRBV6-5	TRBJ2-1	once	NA	TGTGCCAGCAGTTACGCGGGGCGCGGGCATCGGGAGCAGTTCTTC	CASSYAGRGHREQFF
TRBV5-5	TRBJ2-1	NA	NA	TGTGCCAGCAGCTTGGCCCTGAATTCTCACAATGAGCAGTTCTTC	CASSLALNSHNEQFF
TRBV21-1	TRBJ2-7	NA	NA	TGTGCCAGCAGCAAAGTAACAGAATCCTACGAGCAGTACTTC	CASSKVTESYEQYF
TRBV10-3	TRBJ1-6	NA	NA	TGTGCCACCCGACAGGCGAGAGATTCACCCCTCCACTTT	CATRQARDSPLHF
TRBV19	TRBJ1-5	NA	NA	TGTGCCAGTAGCCGGGGGCAGGTAAACAATCAGCCCCAGCATTTT	CASSRGQVNNQPQHF
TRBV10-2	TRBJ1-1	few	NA	TGCGCCAGCAGTGAGGGATGGGGGCGCGGGGGGAACACTGAAGCTTTCTTT	CASSEGWGRGGNTEAFF
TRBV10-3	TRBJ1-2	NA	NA	TGTGCCATCAGTGAGCGGCCCAGCCAAACGGGTACCTATGGCTACACCTTC	CAISERPSQTGTYGYTF